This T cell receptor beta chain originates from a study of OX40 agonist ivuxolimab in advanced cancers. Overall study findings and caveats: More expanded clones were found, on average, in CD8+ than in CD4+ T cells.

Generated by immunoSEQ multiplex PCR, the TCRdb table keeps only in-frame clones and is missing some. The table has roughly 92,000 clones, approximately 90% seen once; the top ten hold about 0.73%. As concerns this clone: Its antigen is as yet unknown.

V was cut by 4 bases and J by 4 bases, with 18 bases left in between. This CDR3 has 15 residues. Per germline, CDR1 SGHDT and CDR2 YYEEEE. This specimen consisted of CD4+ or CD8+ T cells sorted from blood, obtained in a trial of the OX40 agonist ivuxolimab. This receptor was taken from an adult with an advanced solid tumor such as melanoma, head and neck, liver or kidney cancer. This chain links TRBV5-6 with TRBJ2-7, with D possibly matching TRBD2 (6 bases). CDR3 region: CASSVLLGLEYEQYF. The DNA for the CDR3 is TGTGCCAGCAGCGTACTTCTGGGACTCGAATACGAGCAGTACTTC.